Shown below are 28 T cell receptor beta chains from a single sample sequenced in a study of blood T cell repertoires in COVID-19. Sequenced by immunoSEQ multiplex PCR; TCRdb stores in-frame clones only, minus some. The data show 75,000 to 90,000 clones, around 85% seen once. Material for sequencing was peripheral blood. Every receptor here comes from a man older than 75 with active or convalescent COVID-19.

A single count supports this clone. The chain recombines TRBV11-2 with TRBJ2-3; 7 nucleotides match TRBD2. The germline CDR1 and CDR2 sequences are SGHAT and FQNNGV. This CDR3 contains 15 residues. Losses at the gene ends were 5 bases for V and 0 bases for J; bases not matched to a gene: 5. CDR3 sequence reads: CASSPNSGSTDTQYF. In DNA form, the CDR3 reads TGTGCCAGCAGCCCCAATAGCGGGAGCACAGATACGCAGTATTTT.

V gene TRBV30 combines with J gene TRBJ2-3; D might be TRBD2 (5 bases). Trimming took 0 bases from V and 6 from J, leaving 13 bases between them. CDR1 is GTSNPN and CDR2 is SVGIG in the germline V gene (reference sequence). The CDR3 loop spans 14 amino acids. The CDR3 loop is CAWSVGSFDDTQYF. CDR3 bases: TGTGCCTGGAGTGTGGGGAGTTTTGATGATACGCAGTATTTT.

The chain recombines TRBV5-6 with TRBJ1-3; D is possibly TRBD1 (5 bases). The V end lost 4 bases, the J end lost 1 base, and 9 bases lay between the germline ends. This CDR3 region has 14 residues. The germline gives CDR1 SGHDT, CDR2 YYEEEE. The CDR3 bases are TGTGCCAGCAGCCCCGGGGGTTCTGGAAACACCATATATTTT. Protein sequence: CASSPGGSGNTIYF.

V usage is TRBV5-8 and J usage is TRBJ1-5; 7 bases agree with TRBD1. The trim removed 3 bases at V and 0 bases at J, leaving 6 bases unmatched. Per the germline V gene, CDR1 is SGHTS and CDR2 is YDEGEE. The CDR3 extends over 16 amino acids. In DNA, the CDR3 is TGTGCCAGCAGCTGGGGGGACAGAAATAGCAATCAGCCCCAGCATTTT. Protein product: CASSWGDRNSNQPQHF.

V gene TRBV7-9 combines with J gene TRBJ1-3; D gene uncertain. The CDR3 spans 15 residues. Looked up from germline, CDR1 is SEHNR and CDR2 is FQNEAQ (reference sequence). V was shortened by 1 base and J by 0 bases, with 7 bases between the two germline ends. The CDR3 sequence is CASSLGGSSGNTIYF. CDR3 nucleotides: TGTGCCAGCAGCTTAGGAGGGAGCTCTGGAAACACCATATATTTT.

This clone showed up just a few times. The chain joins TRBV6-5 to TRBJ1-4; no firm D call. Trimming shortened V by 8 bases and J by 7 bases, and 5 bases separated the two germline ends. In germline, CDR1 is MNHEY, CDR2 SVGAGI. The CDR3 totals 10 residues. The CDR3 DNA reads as TGTGCCAGCGATAGTGAAAAACTGTTTTTT. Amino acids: CASDSEKLFF.

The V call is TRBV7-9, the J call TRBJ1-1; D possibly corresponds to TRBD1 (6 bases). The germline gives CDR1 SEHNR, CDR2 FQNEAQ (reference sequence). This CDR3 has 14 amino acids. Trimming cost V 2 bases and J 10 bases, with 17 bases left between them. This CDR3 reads CASSLTAPGVGAFF. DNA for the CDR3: TGTGCCAGCAGCTTAACCGCTCCAGGGGTTGGAGCTTTCTTT.

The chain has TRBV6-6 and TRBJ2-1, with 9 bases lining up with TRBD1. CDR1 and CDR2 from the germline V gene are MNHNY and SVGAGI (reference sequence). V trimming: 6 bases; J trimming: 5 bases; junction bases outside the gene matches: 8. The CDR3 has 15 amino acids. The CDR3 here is CASRLQGALHNEQFF. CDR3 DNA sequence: TGTGCCAGCAGGCTACAGGGGGCCCTCCACAATGAGCAGTTCTTC.

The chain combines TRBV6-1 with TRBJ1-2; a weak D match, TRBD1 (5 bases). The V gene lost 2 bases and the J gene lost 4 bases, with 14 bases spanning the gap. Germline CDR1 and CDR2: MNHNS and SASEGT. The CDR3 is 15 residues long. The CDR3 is CASSEQYGQGYGYTF. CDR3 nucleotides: TGTGCCAGCAGTGAACAATACGGGCAGGGCTATGGCTACACCTTC.

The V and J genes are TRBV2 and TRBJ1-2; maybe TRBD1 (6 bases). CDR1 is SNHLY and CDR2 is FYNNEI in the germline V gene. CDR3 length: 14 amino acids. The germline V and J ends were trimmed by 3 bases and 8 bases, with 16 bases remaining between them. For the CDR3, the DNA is TGTGCCAGCAGTGACGGACAGAACAAGGGAGGCTACACCTTC. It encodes CASSDGQNKGGYTF.

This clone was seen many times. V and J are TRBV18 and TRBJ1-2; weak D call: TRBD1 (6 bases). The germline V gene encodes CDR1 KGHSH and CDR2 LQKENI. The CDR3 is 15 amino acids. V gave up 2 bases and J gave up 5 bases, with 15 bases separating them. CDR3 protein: CASSPYDRSLYGYTF. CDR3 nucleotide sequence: TGTGCCAGCTCACCATATGACAGGTCCCTATATGGCTACACCTTC.

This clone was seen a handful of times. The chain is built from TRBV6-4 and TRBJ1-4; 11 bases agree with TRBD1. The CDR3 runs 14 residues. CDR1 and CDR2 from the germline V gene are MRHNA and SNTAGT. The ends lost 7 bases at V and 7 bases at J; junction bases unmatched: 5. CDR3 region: CASIRTGGGEKLFF. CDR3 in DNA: TGTGCCAGCATTAGGACAGGGGGCGGTGAAAAACTGTTTTTT.

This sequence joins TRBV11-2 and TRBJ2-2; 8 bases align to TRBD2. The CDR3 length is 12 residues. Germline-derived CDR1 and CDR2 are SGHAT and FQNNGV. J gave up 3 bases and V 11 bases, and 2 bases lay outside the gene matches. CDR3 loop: CACGGYTGELFF. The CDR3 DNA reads TGTGCCTGCGGGGGGTACACCGGGGAGCTGTTTTTT.

CDR3 sequence: CASSFYTGQGNQPQHF. In DNA form, the CDR3 reads TGTGCCAGCAGCTTCTATACGGGACAGGGGAATCAGCCCCAGCATTTT. The rearrangement joins TRBV5-5 to TRBJ1-5, with 10 positions matching TRBD1. The trim removed 2 bases at V and 4 bases at J, leaving 6 bases unmatched. This CDR3 has 16 amino acids. The V gene's germline CDR1 is SGHKS and CDR2 YYEKEE (reference sequence).

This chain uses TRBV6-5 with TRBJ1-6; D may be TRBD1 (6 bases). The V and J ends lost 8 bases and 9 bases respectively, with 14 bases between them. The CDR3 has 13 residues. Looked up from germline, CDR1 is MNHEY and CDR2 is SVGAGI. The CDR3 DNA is TGTGCCAGCGGGACACAGGGTAGTTCACCCCTCCACTTT. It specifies CASGTQGSSPLHF.

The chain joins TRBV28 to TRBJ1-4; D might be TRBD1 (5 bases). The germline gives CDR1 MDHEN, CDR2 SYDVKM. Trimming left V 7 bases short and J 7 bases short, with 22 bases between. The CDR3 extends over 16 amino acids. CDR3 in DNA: TGTGCCAGCACCCCCCCCGGAGGGGCTGGGAGTGAAAAACTGTTTTTT. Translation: CASTPPGGAGSEKLFF.

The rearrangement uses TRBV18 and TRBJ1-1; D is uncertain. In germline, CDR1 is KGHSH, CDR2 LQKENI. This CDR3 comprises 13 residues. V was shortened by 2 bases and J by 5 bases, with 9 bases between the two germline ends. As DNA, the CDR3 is TGTGCCAGCTCACCAAACAGCGGAACTGAAGCTTTCTTT. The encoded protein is CASSPNSGTEAFF.

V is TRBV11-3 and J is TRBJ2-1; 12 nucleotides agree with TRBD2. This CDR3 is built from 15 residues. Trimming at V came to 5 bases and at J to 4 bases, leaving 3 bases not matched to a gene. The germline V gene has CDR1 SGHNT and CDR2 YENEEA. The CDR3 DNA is TGTGCCAGCAGCCCACTAGCGGGAGGTTACAATGAGCAGTTCTTC. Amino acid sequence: CASSPLAGGYNEQFF.

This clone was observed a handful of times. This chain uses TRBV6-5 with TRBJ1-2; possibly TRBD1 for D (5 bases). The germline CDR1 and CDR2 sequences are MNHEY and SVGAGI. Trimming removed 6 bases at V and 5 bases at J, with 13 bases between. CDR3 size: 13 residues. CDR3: CASSRDSTYGYTF. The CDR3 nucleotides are TGTGCCAGCAGCCGGGACTCCACTTATGGCTACACCTTC.

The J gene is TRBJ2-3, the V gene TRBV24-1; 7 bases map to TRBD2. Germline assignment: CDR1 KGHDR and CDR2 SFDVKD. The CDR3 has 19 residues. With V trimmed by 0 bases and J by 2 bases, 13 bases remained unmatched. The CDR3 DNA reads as TGTGCCACCAGTGATTTGGGGAAAGTAGCGGGCACCTTCACAGATACGCAGTATTTT. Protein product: CATSDLGKVAGTFTDTQYF.

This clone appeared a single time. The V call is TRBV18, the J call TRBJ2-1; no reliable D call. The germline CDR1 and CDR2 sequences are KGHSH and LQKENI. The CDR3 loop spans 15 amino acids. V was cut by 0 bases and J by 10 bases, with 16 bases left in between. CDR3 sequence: CASSPPNSSGDEQFF. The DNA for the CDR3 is TGTGCCAGCTCACCACCAAATAGTTCCGGAGACGAGCAGTTCTTC.

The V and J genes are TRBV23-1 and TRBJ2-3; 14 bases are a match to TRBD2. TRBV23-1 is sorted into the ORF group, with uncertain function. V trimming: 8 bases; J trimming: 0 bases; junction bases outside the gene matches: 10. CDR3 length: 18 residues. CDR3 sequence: CASARLAGGPISTDTQYF. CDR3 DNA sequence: TGCGCCAGCGCGAGACTAGCGGGGGGGCCCATAAGCACAGATACGCAGTATTTT.

Here the CDR3 reads CASSLGAPGSYEQYV. The CDR3 nucleotides read TGCGCCAGCAGCTTGGGTGCCCCGGGATCCTACGAGCAGTACGTC. The J gene is TRBJ2-7, the V gene TRBV5-1, with D possibly TRBD2 on 5 matching bases. Germline CDR1 SGHRS, CDR2 YFSETQ. This CDR3 contains 15 residues. V lost 0 bases, J lost 1 base, and 11 bases lay in between.

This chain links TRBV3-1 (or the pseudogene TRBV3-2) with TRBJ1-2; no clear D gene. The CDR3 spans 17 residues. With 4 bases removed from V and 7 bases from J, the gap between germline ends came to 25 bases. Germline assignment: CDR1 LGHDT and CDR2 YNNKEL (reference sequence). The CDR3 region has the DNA TGTGCCAGCAGCCTCTACCTTAGGCAGGTTCCGGGAGGTGGCTACACCTTC. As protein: CASSLYLRQVPGGGYTF.

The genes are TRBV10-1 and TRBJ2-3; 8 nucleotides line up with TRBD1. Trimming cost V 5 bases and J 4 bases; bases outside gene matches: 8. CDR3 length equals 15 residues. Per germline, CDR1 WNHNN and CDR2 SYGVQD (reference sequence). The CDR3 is CASSSDRAGADTQYF. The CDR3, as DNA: TGCGCCAGCAGTTCGGACAGGGCTGGCGCAGATACGCAGTATTTT.

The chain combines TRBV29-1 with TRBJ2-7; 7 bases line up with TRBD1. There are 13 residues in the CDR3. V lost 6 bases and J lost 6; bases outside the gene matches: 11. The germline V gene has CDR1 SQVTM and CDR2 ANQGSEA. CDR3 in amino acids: CSVRTWDRGEQYV. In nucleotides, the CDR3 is TGCAGCGTCAGGACCTGGGACAGAGGCGAGCAGTACGTC.

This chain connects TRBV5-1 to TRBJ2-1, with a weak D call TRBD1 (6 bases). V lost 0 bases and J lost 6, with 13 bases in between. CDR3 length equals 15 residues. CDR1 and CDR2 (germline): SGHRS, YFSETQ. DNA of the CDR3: TGCGCCAGCAGCTTGGCTGGGGGCAAGAGCAATGAGCAGTTCTTC. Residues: CASSLAGGKSNEQFF.

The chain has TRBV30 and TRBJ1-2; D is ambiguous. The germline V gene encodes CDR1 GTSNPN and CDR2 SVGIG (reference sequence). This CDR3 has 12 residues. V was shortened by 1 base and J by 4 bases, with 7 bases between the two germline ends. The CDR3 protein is CAWSEAGYGYTF. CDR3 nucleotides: TGTGCCTGGAGTGAGGCGGGCTATGGCTACACCTTC.